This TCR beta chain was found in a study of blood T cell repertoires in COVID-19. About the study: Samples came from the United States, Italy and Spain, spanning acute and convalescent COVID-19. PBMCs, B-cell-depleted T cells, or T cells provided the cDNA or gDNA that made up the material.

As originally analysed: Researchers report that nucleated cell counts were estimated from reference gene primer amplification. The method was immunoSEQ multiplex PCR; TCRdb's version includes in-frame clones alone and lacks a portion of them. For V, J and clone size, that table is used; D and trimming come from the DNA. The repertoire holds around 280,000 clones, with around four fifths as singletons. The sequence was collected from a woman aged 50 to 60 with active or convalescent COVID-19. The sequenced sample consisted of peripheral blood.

CDR3 sequence reads: CASSLEGSGTRAFF. The CDR3 coding sequence is TGTGCCAGCAGCTTAGAGGGTAGCGGGACCCGAGCTTTCTTT. This rearrangement joins TRBV5-5 to TRBJ1-1; perhaps TRBD1 as D (5 bases). Trimming took off 2 bases at V and 10 bases at J, with 18 bases between the two ends. The CDR3 has 14 residues. Germline CDR1 and CDR2: SGHKS and YYEKEE (reference sequence).